This T cell receptor beta chain was captured in a study of T cell responses to AZD1222 COVID-19 vaccine. Method: immunoSEQ multiplex PCR; TCRdb's copy keeps in-frame clones and lacks some. The table lists about 110,000 clones, about 85% of them singletons. This receptor was taken from an adult in good health. This specimen was peripheral blood, taken on day 0 of AZD1222 vaccination.

The CDR3 spells CASSPLPTGGYLGEQYF. Here the CDR3 DNA reads TGCGCCAGCAGCCCCCTCCCGACAGGTGGGTACTTGGGCGAGCAGTACTTC. The chain joins TRBV5-1 to TRBJ2-7, with a possible D match to TRBD1 (6 bases). CDR3 length: 17 residues. Trimming removed 4 bases at V and 6 bases at J, with 26 bases between. Germline assignment: CDR1 SGHRS and CDR2 YFSETQ.